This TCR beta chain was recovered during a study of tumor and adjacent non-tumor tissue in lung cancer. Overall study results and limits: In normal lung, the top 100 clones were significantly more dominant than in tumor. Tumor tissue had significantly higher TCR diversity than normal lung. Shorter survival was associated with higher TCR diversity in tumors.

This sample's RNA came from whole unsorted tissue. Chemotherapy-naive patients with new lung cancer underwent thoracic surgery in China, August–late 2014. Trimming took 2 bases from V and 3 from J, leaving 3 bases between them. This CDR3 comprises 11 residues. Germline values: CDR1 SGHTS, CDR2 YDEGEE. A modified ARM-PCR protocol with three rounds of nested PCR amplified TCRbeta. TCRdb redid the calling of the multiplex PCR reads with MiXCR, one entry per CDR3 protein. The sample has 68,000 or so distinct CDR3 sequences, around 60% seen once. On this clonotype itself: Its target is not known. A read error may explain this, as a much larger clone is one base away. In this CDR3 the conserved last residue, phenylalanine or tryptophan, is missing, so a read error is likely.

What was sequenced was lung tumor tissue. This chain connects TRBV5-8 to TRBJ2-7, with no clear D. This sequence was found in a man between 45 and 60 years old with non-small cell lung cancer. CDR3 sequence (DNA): TGTGCCAGCAGCTTCATCTACGAGCAGTACTTA. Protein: CASSFIYEQYL.